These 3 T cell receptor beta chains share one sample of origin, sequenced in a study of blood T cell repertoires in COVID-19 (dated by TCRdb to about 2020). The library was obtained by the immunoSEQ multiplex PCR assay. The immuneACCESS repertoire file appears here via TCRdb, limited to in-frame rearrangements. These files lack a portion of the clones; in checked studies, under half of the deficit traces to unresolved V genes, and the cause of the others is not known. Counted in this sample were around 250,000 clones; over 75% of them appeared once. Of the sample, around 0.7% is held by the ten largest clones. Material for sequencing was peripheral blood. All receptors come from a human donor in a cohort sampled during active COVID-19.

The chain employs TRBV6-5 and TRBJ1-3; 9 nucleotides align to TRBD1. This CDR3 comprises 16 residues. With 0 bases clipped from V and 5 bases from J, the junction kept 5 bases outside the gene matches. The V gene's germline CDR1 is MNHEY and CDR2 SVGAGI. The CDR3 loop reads CASSYSTGQGRNTIYF. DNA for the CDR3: TGTGCCAGCAGTTACTCGACGGGACAGGGAAGAAACACCATATATTTT.

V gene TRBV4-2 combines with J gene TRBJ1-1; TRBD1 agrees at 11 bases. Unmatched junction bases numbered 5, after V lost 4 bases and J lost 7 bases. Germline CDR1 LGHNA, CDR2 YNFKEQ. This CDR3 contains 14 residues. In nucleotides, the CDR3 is TGTGCCAGCAGCCCTGGACAGGGGGCAAGTGAAGCTTTCTTT. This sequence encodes CASSPGQGASEAFF.

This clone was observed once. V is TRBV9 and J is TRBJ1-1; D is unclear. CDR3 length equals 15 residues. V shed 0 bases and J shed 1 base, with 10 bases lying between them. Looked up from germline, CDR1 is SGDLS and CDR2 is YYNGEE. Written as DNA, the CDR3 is TGTGCCAGCAGCGTAGAGCCGCTTAGGAACACTGAAGCTTTCTTT. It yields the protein CASSVEPLRNTEAFF.